These T cell receptor beta chains were read from a single sample in a study of blood T cell repertoires in COVID-19. This table comes from immunoSEQ multiplex PCR, and its TCRdb copy is limited to in-frame clones, with some not included. The sample lists more than 150,000 clones; approximately 86% were seen once. Sequenced: PBMCs or T cells enriched from blood (not recorded which). These receptors originate from a woman aged 25 to 39 who had recovered from COVID-19. Each CDR3 is given with its conserved first and last residue. Fields, in order: clone size, V gene, D gene, J gene, CDR3 protein, CDR3 DNA. The D gene is left open where the match is weak. Clone size, where shown, is once, few, many, or a class for clones that have expanded.

clone_size: many
v_call: TRBV5-1
d_call: .
j_call: TRBJ1-1
cdr3_aa: CASSLGSTEAFF
cdr3_nt: TGCGCCAGCAGCTTGGGCAGCACTGAAGCTTTCTTT

clone_size: once
v_call: TRBV29-1
d_call: .
j_call: TRBJ1-1
cdr3_aa: CSVESPQGWTEAFF
cdr3_nt: TGCAGCGTTGAGTCTCCGCAGGGATGGACTGAAGCTTTCTTT

clone_size: once
v_call: TRBV30
d_call: .
j_call: TRBJ1-2
cdr3_aa: CAGNRQERGYTF
cdr3_nt: TGTGCCGGGAACCGACAGGAAAGAGGCTACACCTTC

clone_size: .
v_call: TRBV24-1
d_call: TRBD1
j_call: TRBJ1-2
cdr3_aa: CATSDPKPTGTGGYGYTF
cdr3_nt: TGTGCCACCAGTGATCCGAAGCCTACCGGGACAGGGGGCTATGGCTACACCTTC

clone_size: .
v_call: TRBV5-4
d_call: TRBD1
j_call: TRBJ2-7
cdr3_aa: CASSPRQGPYEQYF
cdr3_nt: TGTGCCAGCAGCCCTAGACAGGGCCCCTACGAGCAGTACTTC

clone_size: .
v_call: TRBV7-9
d_call: TRBD1
j_call: TRBJ2-2
cdr3_aa: CASSRTSGGAGTGELFF
cdr3_nt: TGTGCCAGCAGTCGTACCTCAGGGGGCGCGGGCACCGGGGAGCTGTTTTTT

clone_size: .
v_call: TRBV28
d_call: .
j_call: TRBJ1-2
cdr3_aa: CASSLGGEQVYGYTF
cdr3_nt: TGTGCCAGCAGTTTAGGAGGCGAGCAGGTCTATGGCTACACCTTC

clone_size: .
v_call: TRBV29-1
d_call: TRBD1
j_call: TRBJ1-2
cdr3_aa: CSTGDIDGYTF
cdr3_nt: TGCAGCACAGGGGATATCGATGGCTACACCTTC

clone_size: .
v_call: TRBV28
d_call: .
j_call: TRBJ1-2
cdr3_aa: CASSFRPRGAGYTF
cdr3_nt: TGTGCCAGCAGTTTCCGCCCCCGGGGAGCTGGCTACACCTTC

clone_size: .
v_call: TRBV6-4
d_call: TRBD2
j_call: TRBJ2-1
cdr3_aa: CASTEGTSGGGEQFF
cdr3_nt: TGTGCCAGCACTGAGGGGACTAGCGGGGGGGGAGAGCAGTTCTTC

clone_size: .
v_call: TRBV15
d_call: TRBD1
j_call: TRBJ1-4
cdr3_aa: CATSKTGVDEKLFF
cdr3_nt: TGTGCCACCAGCAAGACAGGGGTGGATGAAAAACTGTTTTTT

clone_size: .
v_call: TRBV2
d_call: TRBD1
j_call: TRBJ1-5
cdr3_aa: CASSKRGQVPQHF
cdr3_nt: TGTGCCAGCAGTAAAAGGGGGCAGGTGCCCCAGCATTTT

clone_size: .
v_call: TRBV5-5
d_call: TRBD2
j_call: TRBJ2-7
cdr3_aa: CASSLLSAGASYEQYF
cdr3_nt: TGTGCCAGCAGCTTGTTGAGTGCGGGAGCTTCTTACGAGCAGTACTTC

clone_size: many
v_call: TRBV16
d_call: .
j_call: TRBJ1-1
cdr3_aa: CASSLTVNTEAFF
cdr3_nt: TGTGCCAGCAGCCTTACAGTAAACACTGAAGCTTTCTTT

clone_size: .
v_call: TRBV19
d_call: TRBD1
j_call: TRBJ1-1
cdr3_aa: CASSGRDRDTEAFF
cdr3_nt: TGTGCCAGTAGTGGCCGGGACAGGGACACTGAAGCTTTCTTT

clone_size: .
v_call: TRBV5-8
d_call: .
j_call: TRBJ1-1
cdr3_aa: CASSLQQATEAFF
cdr3_nt: TGTGCCAGCAGCCTCCAACAGGCGACTGAAGCTTTCTTT

clone_size: .
v_call: TRBV15
d_call: TRBD1
j_call: TRBJ2-1
cdr3_aa: CATSSRQGNEQFF
cdr3_nt: TGTGCCACCAGCTCCAGACAGGGTAATGAGCAGTTCTTC

clone_size: .
v_call: TRBV6-2/TRBV6-3
d_call: .
j_call: TRBJ2-6
cdr3_aa: CASSLNGNSGANVLTF
cdr3_nt: TGTGCCAGCAGTCTAAACGGGAACTCTGGGGCCAACGTCCTGACTTTC

clone_size: .
v_call: TRBV3-1/TRBV3-2
d_call: TRBD2
j_call: TRBJ2-3
cdr3_aa: CASSRRASGGADTQYF
cdr3_nt: TGTGCCAGCAGCCGTCGGGCTAGCGGGGGGGCAGATACGCAGTATTTT

clone_size: once
v_call: TRBV5-1
d_call: TRBD1
j_call: TRBJ2-7
cdr3_aa: CASRAYDRGEQYF
cdr3_nt: TGCGCCAGCAGAGCTTACGACAGGGGCGAGCAGTACTTC

clone_size: once
v_call: TRBV7-2
d_call: .
j_call: TRBJ2-3
cdr3_aa: CASGQGLIDTQYF
cdr3_nt: TGTGCCAGCGGCCAGGGGCTGATAGATACGCAGTATTTT

clone_size: .
v_call: TRBV30
d_call: .
j_call: TRBJ1-4
cdr3_aa: CAHRRGSEKLFF
cdr3_nt: TGTGCCCATAGGAGGGGAAGCGAAAAACTGTTTTTT

clone_size: .
v_call: TRBV5-1
d_call: .
j_call: TRBJ1-1
cdr3_aa: CASSPAGAKREAFF
cdr3_nt: TGCGCCAGCAGCCCGGCGGGGGCCAAGAGGGAAGCTTTCTTT

clone_size: .
v_call: TRBV18
d_call: TRBD1
j_call: TRBJ2-7
cdr3_aa: CASSRDRGYYEQYF
cdr3_nt: TGTGCCAGCTCACGGGACAGGGGATACTACGAGCAGTACTTC

clone_size: .
v_call: TRBV29-1
d_call: .
j_call: TRBJ1-2
cdr3_aa: CSVEDRSAPNYGYTF
cdr3_nt: TGCAGCGTTGAAGATCGGAGCGCGCCTAACTATGGCTACACCTTC

clone_size: few
v_call: TRBV27
d_call: .
j_call: TRBJ1-1
cdr3_aa: CASSLKRGGFTEAFF
cdr3_nt: TGTGCCAGCAGCCTTAAACGGGGGGGGTTCACTGAAGCTTTCTTT

clone_size: .
v_call: TRBV11-3
d_call: .
j_call: TRBJ2-1
cdr3_aa: CASSLLPSLSYNEQFF
cdr3_nt: TGTGCCAGCAGCTTATTACCTAGTCTCTCCTACAATGAGCAGTTCTTC

clone_size: .
v_call: TRBV27
d_call: .
j_call: TRBJ2-3
cdr3_aa: CASSTEGLPDTQYF
cdr3_nt: TGTGCCAGCAGTACGGAGGGCCTCCCAGATACGCAGTATTTT

clone_size: .
v_call: TRBV7-2
d_call: .
j_call: TRBJ2-5
cdr3_aa: CASSDAWGRSEVKETQYF
cdr3_nt: TGTGCCAGCAGCGACGCCTGGGGGCGAAGCGAGGTAAAAGAGACCCAGTACTTC

clone_size: .
v_call: TRBV19
d_call: TRBD1
j_call: TRBJ1-2
cdr3_aa: CASTDTGGNGYTF
cdr3_nt: TGTGCCAGTACCGATACAGGGGGAAACGGCTACACCTTC

clone_size: .
v_call: TRBV9
d_call: .
j_call: TRBJ2-6
cdr3_aa: CASSASSSRTPSGANVLTF
cdr3_nt: TGTGCCAGCAGCGCCTCTAGCAGTCGAACCCCCTCTGGGGCCAACGTCCTGACTTTC

clone_size: .
v_call: TRBV19
d_call: TRBD2
j_call: TRBJ2-5
cdr3_aa: CASSGVNGGQETQYF
cdr3_nt: TGTGCCAGTAGTGGAGTTAACGGGGGGCAAGAGACCCAGTACTTC

clone_size: .
v_call: TRBV30
d_call: TRBD1
j_call: TRBJ1-1
cdr3_aa: CAQRPGTGLTEAFF
cdr3_nt: TGTGCCCAAAGGCCGGGGACAGGGCTCACTGAAGCTTTCTTT

clone_size: .
v_call: TRBV28
d_call: .
j_call: TRBJ1-2
cdr3_aa: CASSPQDGTNYGYTF
cdr3_nt: TGTGCCAGCAGCCCACAGGACGGTACTAACTATGGCTACACCTTC

clone_size: once
v_call: TRBV20-1
d_call: .
j_call: TRBJ2-7
cdr3_aa: CSVDTSYEQYF
cdr3_nt: TGCAGTGTCGACACTTCCTACGAGCAGTACTTC

clone_size: .
v_call: TRBV5-6
d_call: TRBD1
j_call: TRBJ1-2
cdr3_aa: CASSPRTGDYGYTF
cdr3_nt: TGTGCCAGCAGCCCCCGGACAGGGGACTATGGCTACACCTTC

clone_size: once
v_call: TRBV9
d_call: TRBD1
j_call: TRBJ1-1
cdr3_aa: CASSVDSTGEAFF
cdr3_nt: TGTGCCAGCAGCGTAGACTCGACAGGGGAAGCTTTCTTT

clone_size: .
v_call: TRBV3-1/TRBV3-2
d_call: TRBD2
j_call: TRBJ2-7
cdr3_aa: CASSFGLEGEQYF
cdr3_nt: TGTGCCAGCAGCTTCGGACTAGAGGGCGAGCAGTACTTC

clone_size: once
v_call: TRBV27
d_call: TRBD1
j_call: TRBJ1-2
cdr3_aa: CASSAQGGSYTF
cdr3_nt: TGTGCCAGCAGTGCGCAGGGGGGCAGCTACACCTTC

clone_size: .
v_call: TRBV18
d_call: .
j_call: TRBJ1-6
cdr3_aa: CASSPPGRGSSPLHF
cdr3_nt: TGTGCCAGCTCACCACCGGGAAGGGGCTCTTCACCCCTCCACTTT

clone_size: once
v_call: TRBV9
d_call: .
j_call: TRBJ1-1
cdr3_aa: CASSVEGLFNTEAFF
cdr3_nt: TGTGCCAGCAGCGTAGAGGGGCTTTTTAACACTGAAGCTTTCTTT

clone_size: .
v_call: TRBV23-1
d_call: TRBD2
j_call: TRBJ2-3
cdr3_aa: CASTSLAGGPVADTQYF
cdr3_nt: TGCGCCAGCACATCCCTAGCGGGAGGGCCGGTTGCAGATACGCAGTATTTT

clone_size: .
v_call: TRBV24-1
d_call: .
j_call: TRBJ1-2
cdr3_aa: CATWEPIFGYTF
cdr3_nt: TGTGCCACCTGGGAGCCCATCTTTGGCTACACCTTC